The T cell receptor (beta chain) described here comes from a study of T cell responses to AZD1222 COVID-19 vaccine. The method was immunoSEQ multiplex PCR; TCRdb's version includes in-frame clones alone and lacks a portion of them. The repertoire holds over 130,000 clones, with about 91% as singletons. General study results and limits: Two doses of AZD1222 preceded a rise in Spike-specific TCR breadth and depth. Every sample of the repertoires postdated the peak T cell response. Seropositive status at baseline applied to only five to seven AZD1222 recipients. The CD4 TCRs associated with vaccination extended across spike and predominated at 160-218 and 743-854.

Notes on this clone: What it recognizes is unknown.

The germline V gene has CDR1 LGHNA and CDR2 YNFKEQ. The CDR3 consists of 15 residues. Trimming cost V 3 bases and J 6 bases; bases outside gene matches: 3. The source material was peripheral blood, sampled on day 0 of AZD1222 vaccination. The TCR was taken from an adult in good health. This chain links TRBV4-2 with TRBJ2-1, with 12 positions matching TRBD2. In nucleotides, the CDR3 is TGTGCCAGCAGCCAGACTAGCGGGGGCTCCAATGAGCAGTTCTTC. Amino acids: CASSQTSGGSNEQFF.